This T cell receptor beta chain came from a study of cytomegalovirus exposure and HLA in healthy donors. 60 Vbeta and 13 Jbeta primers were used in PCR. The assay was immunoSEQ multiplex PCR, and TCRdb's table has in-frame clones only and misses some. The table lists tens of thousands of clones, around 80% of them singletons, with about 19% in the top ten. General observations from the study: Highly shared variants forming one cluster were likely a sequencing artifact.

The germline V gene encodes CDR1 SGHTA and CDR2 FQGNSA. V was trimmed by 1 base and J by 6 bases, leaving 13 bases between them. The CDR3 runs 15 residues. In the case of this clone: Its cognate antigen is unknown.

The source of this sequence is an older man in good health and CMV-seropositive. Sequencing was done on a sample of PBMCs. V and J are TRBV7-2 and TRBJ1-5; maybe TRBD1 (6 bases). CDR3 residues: CASSLVLGAGQPQHF. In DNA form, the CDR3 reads TGTGCCAGCAGCTTAGTCTTGGGGGCGGGTCAGCCCCAGCATTTT.